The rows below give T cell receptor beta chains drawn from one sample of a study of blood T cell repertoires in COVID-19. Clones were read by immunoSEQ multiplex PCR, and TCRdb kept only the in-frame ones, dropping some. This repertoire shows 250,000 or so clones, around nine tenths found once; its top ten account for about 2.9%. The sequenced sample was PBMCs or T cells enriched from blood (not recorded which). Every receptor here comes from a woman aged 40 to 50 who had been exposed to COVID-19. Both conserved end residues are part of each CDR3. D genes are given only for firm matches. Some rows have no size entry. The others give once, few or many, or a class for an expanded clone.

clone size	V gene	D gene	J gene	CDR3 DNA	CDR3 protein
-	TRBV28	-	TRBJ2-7	TGTGCCATACAGACAGGGCCTCGGGGGGAGCAGTACTTC	CAIQTGPRGEQYF
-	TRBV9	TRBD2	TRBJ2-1	TGTGCCAGCAGCGGCCGAAGCGGGGCGCGGAATGAGCAGTTCTTC	CASSGRSGARNEQFF
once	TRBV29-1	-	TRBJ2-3	TGCAGCGGTGGGGAAGGAGGGAGGTCCGTTACGCAGTATTTT	CSGGEGGRSVTQYF
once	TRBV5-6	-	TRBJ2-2	TGTGCCAGCAGCACCTCTCCCGGGACACCTAACACCGGGGAGCTGTTTTTT	CASSTSPGTPNTGELFF
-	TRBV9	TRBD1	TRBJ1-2	TGTGCCAGCAGCGTAGGTGGGACAGGGGTCCAGGCTAGCTATGGCTACACCTTC	CASSVGGTGVQASYGYTF
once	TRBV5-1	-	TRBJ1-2	TGCGCCAGCAGCCCATTGACTGAACTCTACTATGGCTACACCTTC	CASSPLTELYYGYTF
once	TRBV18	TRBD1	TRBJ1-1	TGTGCCAGCTCACCACTCCGACAGGGAAGCGCTGAAGCTTTCTTT	CASSPLRQGSAEAFF
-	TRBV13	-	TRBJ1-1	TGTGCCAGCAGCCCCCGGGGGGGGGACTACACTGAAGCTTTCTTT	CASSPRGGDYTEAFF
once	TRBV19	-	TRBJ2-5	TGTGCCAGTAGTACGACGGGGGGCAGCTCCGGGACCCAGTACTTC	CASSTTGGSSGTQYF
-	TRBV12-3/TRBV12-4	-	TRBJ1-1	TGTGCCAGCAAGGGGCGGGGGGCAACTGAAGCTTTCTTT	CASKGRGATEAFF
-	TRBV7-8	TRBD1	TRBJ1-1	TGTGCCAGCAGCCAAGGACAGGGGGGAATGAACACTGAAGCTTTCTTT	CASSQGQGGMNTEAFF
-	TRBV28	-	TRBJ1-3	TGTGCCAGCAGTCCCTGGGGGACAGGAAACACCATATATTTT	CASSPWGTGNTIYF
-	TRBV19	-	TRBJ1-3	TGTGCCAGTAGTCTATCGACAGTTGCCTCTGGAAACACCATATATTTT	CASSLSTVASGNTIYF
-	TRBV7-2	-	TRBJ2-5	TGTGCCAGCAGCCGCGTTGAGACCCAGTACTTC	CASSRVETQYF
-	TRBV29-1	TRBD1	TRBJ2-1	TGCAGCGTTGAAGATGAGGGGGCAAATGAGCAGTTCTTC	CSVEDEGANEQFF
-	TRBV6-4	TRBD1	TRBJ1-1	TGTGCCAGCAGGGGACAGGGTGGCGCTGAAGCTTTCTTT	CASRGQGGAEAFF
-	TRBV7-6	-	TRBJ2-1	TGTGCCAGCAGCCCGGGGTCGGGCAATGAGCAGTTCTTC	CASSPGSGNEQFF
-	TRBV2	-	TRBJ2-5	TGTGCCAGCAGGCTAAGTTCAGCCGGGGAGACCCAGTACTTC	CASRLSSAGETQYF
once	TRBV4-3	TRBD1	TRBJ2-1	TGCGCCAGCAGCCAAGATGGGGTGGGGACAGAAGCCCTCAATGAGCAGTTCTTC	CASSQDGVGTEALNEQFF
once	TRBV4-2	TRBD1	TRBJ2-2	TGTGCCAGCAGCCAAGCAGGCGGACCGACAGGGAAGGCCGGGGAGCTGTTTTTT	CASSQAGGPTGKAGELFF
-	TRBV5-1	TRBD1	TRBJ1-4	TGCGCCAGCAGCGTAACAGGGGACGCTAATGAAAAACTGTTTTTT	CASSVTGDANEKLFF
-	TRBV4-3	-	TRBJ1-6	TGCGCCAGCAGCCAAGATCGGGGGGCGCCTTTAAATTCACCCCTCCACTTT	CASSQDRGAPLNSPLHF
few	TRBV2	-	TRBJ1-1	TGTGCCAGCAGGAGGCAGGGTCCTGAAGCTTTCTTT	CASRRQGPEAFF
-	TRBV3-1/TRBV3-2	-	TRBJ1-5	TGTGCCAGCAGGGACACAGGGAGCAATCAGCCCCAGCATTTT	CASRDTGSNQPQHF